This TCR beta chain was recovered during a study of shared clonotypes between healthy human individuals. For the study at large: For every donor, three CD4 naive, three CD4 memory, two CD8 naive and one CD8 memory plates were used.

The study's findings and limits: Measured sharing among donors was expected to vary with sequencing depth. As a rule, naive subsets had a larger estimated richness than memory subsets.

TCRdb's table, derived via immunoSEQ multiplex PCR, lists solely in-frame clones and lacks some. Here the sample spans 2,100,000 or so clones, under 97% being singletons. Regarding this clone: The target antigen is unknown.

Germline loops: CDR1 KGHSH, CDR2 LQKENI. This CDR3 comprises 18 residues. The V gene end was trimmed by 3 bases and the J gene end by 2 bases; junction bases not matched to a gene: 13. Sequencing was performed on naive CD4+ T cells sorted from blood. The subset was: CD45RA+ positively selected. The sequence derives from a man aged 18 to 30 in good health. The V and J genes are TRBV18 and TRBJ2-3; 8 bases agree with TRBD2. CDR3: CASSPRSKTSANTDTQYF. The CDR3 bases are TGTGCCAGCTCACCCCGATCTAAGACTAGCGCAAACACAGATACGCAGTATTTT.